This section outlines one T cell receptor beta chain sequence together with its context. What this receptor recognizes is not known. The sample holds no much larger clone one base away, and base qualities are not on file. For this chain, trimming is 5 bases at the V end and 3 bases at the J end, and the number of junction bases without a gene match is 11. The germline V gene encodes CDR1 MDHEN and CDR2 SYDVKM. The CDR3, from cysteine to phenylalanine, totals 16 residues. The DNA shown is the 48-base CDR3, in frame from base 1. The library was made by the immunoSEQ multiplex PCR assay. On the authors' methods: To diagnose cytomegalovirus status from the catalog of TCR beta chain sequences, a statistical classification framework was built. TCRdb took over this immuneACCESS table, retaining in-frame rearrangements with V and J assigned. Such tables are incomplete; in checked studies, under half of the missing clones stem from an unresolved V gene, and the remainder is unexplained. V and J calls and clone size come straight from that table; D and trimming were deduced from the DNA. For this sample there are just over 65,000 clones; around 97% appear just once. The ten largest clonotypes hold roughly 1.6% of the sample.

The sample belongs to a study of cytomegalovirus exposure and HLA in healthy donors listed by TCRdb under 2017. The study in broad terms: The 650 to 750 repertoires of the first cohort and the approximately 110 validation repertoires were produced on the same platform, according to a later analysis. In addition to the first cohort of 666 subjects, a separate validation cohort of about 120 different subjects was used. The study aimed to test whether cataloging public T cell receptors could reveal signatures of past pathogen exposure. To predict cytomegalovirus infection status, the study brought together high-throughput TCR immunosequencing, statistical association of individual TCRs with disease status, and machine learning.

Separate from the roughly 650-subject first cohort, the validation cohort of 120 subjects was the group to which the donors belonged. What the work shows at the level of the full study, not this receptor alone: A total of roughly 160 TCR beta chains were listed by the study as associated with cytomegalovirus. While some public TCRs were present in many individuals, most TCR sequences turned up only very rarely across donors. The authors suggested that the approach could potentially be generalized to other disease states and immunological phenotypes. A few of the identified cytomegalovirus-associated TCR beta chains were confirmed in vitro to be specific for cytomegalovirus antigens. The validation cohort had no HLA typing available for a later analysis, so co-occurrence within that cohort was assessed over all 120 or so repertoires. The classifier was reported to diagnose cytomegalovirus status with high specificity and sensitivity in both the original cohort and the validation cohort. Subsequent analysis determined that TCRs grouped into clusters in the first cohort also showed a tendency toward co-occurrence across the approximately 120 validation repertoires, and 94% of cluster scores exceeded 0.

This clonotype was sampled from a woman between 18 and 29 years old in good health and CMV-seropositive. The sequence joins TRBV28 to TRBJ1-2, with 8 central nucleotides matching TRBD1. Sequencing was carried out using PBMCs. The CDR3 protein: CASSPLRDRSHYGYTF. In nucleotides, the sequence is TGTGCCAGCAGTCCTCTCCGGGACAGGAGTCACTATGGCTACACCTTC.